This T cell receptor beta chain was identified in a study of blood T cell repertoires in COVID-19. Measured with immunoSEQ multiplex PCR; TCRdb has only the in-frame clones, and not every one. Of a few hundred thousand clones listed, 80% to 85% are singletons. The clonotype comes from a person between 70 and 80 years old with COVID-19, enrolled during active disease. Sequenced input: peripheral blood.

The CDR3 nucleotides are TGCAGCGTTAGACAGGACTCTGGAAACACCATATATTTT. Its protein is CSVRQDSGNTIYF. The chain links TRBV29-1 to TRBJ1-3; tentatively, D is TRBD1 (6 bases). The V end was cut by 5 bases, the J end by 0 bases, with 8 bases between. Germline-derived CDR1 and CDR2 are SQVTM and ANQGSEA. This CDR3 has 13 amino acids.